Detailed here is one T cell receptor (beta chain). Its antigen remains unknown. These data come from a study of T cell responses to AZD1222 COVID-19 vaccine. Findings and limits, study-wide: Dominant CD4 TCR responses targeted spike regions 160-218 and 743-854. All repertoire sampling was performed exclusively after the peak T cell response. Nearly half of spike-specific TCRs reportedly target variant regions that are unmutated in the B.1.351 and B.1.1.7 variants.

Second doses that came at about 4 or about 12 weeks were put together. CDR1 MNHEY and CDR2 SMNVEV come from the germline V gene (reference sequence). CDR3 length equals 14 residues. V lost 10 bases to trimming and J lost 4 bases, with 14 bases between them. Profiling relied on immunoSEQ multiplex PCR, and the TCRdb table lists in-frame clones only, not all of them. The data contain 65,000 to 100,000 clones, more than 85% of them seen just once; the ten biggest clones take up around 8%. This sample comprised peripheral blood, obtained 28 days after the second AZD1222 dose. The sequence was collected from an adult who received the AZD1222 COVID-19 vaccine. The chain couples TRBV27 to TRBJ1-6; possibly TRBD1 for D (5 bases). CDR3 sequence: CATGEGPYNSPLHF. The DNA of the CDR3 is TGTGCCACGGGGGAGGGACCATATAATTCACCCCTCCACTTT.